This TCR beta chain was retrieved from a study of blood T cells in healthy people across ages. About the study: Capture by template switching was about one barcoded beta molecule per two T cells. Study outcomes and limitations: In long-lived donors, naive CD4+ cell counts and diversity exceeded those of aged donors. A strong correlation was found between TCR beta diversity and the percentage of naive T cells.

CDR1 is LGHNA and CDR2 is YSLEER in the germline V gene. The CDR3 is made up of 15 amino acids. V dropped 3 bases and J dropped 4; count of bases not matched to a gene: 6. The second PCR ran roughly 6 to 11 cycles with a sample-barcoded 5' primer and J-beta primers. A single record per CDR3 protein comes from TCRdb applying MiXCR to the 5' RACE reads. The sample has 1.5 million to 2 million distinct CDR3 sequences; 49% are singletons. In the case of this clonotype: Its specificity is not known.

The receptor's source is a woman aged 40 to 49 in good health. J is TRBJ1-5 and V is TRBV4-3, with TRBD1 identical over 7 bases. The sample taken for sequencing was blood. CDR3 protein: CASSQEYRGNQPQHF. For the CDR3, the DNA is TGCGCCAGCAGCCAGGAATACAGGGGTAATCAGCCCCAGCATTTT.